These 27 T cell receptor beta chains originate from one sample sequenced in a study of cytotoxic CD8 clonotypes in ibrutinib-treated CLL. Profiled with immunoSEQ multiplex PCR; TCRdb holds only in-frame clones, not every one. The table shows fewer than 400,000 clones, with about 64% occurring only once. This specimen consisted of PBMCs, obtained after 36 months of ibrutinib treatment. The receptors were gathered from a human donor with chronic lymphocytic leukemia.

V is TRBV6-5 and J is TRBJ2-7, with 11 bases fitting TRBD2. Germline assignment: CDR1 MNHEY and CDR2 SVGAGI. The CDR3 totals 15 residues. V gave up 0 bases and J gave up 2 bases; unmatched junction bases: 0. The CDR3 protein is CASSYSSGGAYEQYF. For the CDR3, the DNA is TGTGCCAGCAGTTACTCTAGCGGGGGGGCCTACGAGCAGTACTTC.

This chain links TRBV2 with TRBJ1-3, with 10 bases fitting TRBD1. Per the germline V gene, CDR1 is SNHLY and CDR2 is FYNNEI. J lost 4 bases, V lost 6 bases, and 9 bases had no gene match. The CDR3 is 16 amino acids. CDR3 coding DNA: TGTGCCAGCAGGCAACGGGACAGGGGCCGAGGAAACACCATATATTTT. Its translation is CASRQRDRGRGNTIYF.

The J gene is TRBJ2-3, the V gene TRBV15; 7 nucleotides match TRBD2. From germline, CDR1 is LNHNV and CDR2 YYDKDF (reference sequence). V trimming: 3 bases; J trimming: 2 bases; junction bases outside the gene matches: 11. The CDR3 has 17 residues. CDR3 region: CATSRDRGAGLTDTQYF. The CDR3 nucleotides read TGTGCCACCAGCAGGGATAGAGGAGCGGGGCTCACAGATACGCAGTATTTT. The entire variable domain, with the rest obtained from reference TRBV15 and TRBJ2-3, is as follows: DAMVIQNPRYQVTQFGKPVTLSCSQTLNHNVMYWYQQKSSQAPKLLFHYYDKDFNNEADTPDNFQSRRPNTSFCFLDIRSPGLGDTAMYLCATSRDRGAGLTDTQYFGPGTRLTVL.

CDR3 DNA sequence: TGTGCCATCTCGACAGGCCTCTATGGCTACACCTTC. This gives the protein CAISTGLYGYTF. This chain connects TRBV10-3 to TRBJ1-2; tentative D call: TRBD1 (6 bases). Deletions cut 8 bases from V and 4 bases from J, with 11 bases between. The CDR3 runs to 12 residues. CDR1 is ENHRY and CDR2 is SYGVKD in the germline V gene.

The V gene is TRBV7-6, the J gene TRBJ2-3; TRBD2 aligns across 14 bases. CDR3 length: 18 amino acids. The germline CDR1 and CDR2 sequences are SGHVS and FNYEAQ. V gave up 5 bases and J gave up 4 bases; unmatched junction bases: 11. The CDR3, as DNA: TGTGCCAGCAGCCCTAGACTAGCGGGGGGGCGCGCGGCAGATACGCAGTATTTT. Its protein product is CASSPRLAGGRAADTQYF.

This clone was found a few times. This chain uses TRBV2 with TRBJ1-2; 7 bases fit TRBD1. This CDR3 contains 13 residues. Looked up from germline, CDR1 is SNHLY and CDR2 is FYNNEI. The V gene end was trimmed by 7 bases and the J gene end by 7 bases; junction bases not matched to a gene: 9. The CDR3 DNA reads as TGTGCCAGCACAAGACAGGGAATTATTGGCTACACCTTC. Its translation: CASTRQGIIGYTF.

The table lists this clone with a few counts. The chain uses TRBV6-5 and TRBJ2-7; D unclear. Trimming stripped 5 bases from V and 2 bases from J, with 10 bases between. The CDR3 sequence is 13 residues long. The germline V gene has CDR1 MNHEY and CDR2 SVGAGI. DNA for the CDR3: TGTGCCAGCAGTACACTCCAGCCCTACGAGCAGTACTTC. It specifies CASSTLQPYEQYF.

The rearrangement joins TRBV5-8 to TRBJ2-7; no definite D call. Trimming stripped 7 bases from V and 1 base from J, with 12 bases between. CDR3 length equals 13 residues. CDR1 is SGHTS, CDR2 YDEGEE, per germline. CDR3 residues: CASHLGGSYEQYF. The DNA of the CDR3 is TGTGCCAGCCATTTGGGTGGTTCCTACGAGCAGTACTTC. The whole variable domain, filled in from reference TRBV5-8 and TRBJ2-7, reads EAGVTQSPTHLIKTRGQQATLRCSPISGHTSVYWYQQALGLGLQFLLWYDEGEERNRGNFPPRFSGRQFPNYSSELNVNALELEDSALYLCASHLGGSYEQYFGPGTRLTVT.

The chain has TRBV19 and TRBJ1-1; no firm D call. V was shortened by 5 bases and J by 4 bases, with 14 bases between the two germline ends. CDR3 size: 14 residues. CDR1 LNHDA and CDR2 SQIVND come from the germline V gene (reference sequence). CDR3 sequence reads: CASSEARAGTEAFF. The CDR3, as DNA: TGTGCCAGTAGTGAAGCCCGGGCTGGCACTGAAGCTTTCTTT.

The rearrangement joins TRBV7-2 to TRBJ2-3; tentatively, D is TRBD2 (5 bases). The CDR3 is made up of 15 amino acids. Trimming removed 3 bases from V and 1 base from J, with 11 bases in between. Germline loops: CDR1 SGHTA, CDR2 FQGNSA. The CDR3 sequence: CASSLSPGGTDTQYF. For the CDR3, the DNA is TGTGCCAGCAGCTTGTCCCCCGGGGGCACAGATACGCAGTATTTT.

The CDR3 DNA reads as TGTGCCAGCTCATTATTCGACGGAGGGGGGGCGAACACTGAAGCTTTCTTT. Its protein is CASSLFDGGGANTEAFF. The V call is TRBV18, the J call TRBJ1-1, with D possibly being TRBD1 (6 bases). Germline CDR1 and CDR2: KGHSH and LQKENI. Trimming left V 5 bases short and J 1 base short, with 20 bases between. The CDR3 length is 17 residues.

The sample holds a few counts of this clone. The genes are TRBV29-1 and TRBJ1-2; no clear D gene. CDR3 size: 8 residues. Looked up from germline, CDR1 is SQVTM and CDR2 is ANQGSEA. The ends were cut back, 6 bases at V and 8 bases at J, with 4 bases in the middle. CDR3 sequence reads: CSVGGYTF. CDR3 DNA sequence: TGCAGCGTGGGGGGCTACACCTTC.

As for this clone: The same CDR3 arises from other DNA sequences in this sample as well. The rearrangement links TRBV7-3 to TRBJ2-3, with D possibly being TRBD2 (6 bases). Germline V lookup: CDR1 SGHTA, CDR2 FQGTGA. The CDR3 contains 13 residues. Deletions cut 4 bases from V and 1 base from J, with 6 bases between. CDR3 region: CASSSGGTDTQYF. CDR3 bases: TGTGCCAGCAGCTCGGGAGGCACAGATACGCAGTATTTT.

The chain links TRBV28 to TRBJ2-1, with TRBD1 matching over 7 bases. Trimming removed 1 base from V and 3 bases from J; junction bases left unmatched: 3. CDR1 and CDR2 from the germline V gene are MDHEN and SYDVKM. This CDR3 region has 15 residues. The CDR3 DNA follows: TGTGCCAGCAGTTTATCGACAGGGTTCTACAATGAGCAGTTCTTC. Translation: CASSLSTGFYNEQFF.

The chain employs TRBV13 and TRBJ1-2; 7 nucleotides agree with TRBD1. This CDR3 is built from 15 residues. Germline V gives CDR1 PRHDT, CDR2 FYEKMQ (reference sequence). Losses at the gene ends were 4 bases for V and 0 bases for J; bases not matched to a gene: 5. The CDR3 sequence: CASSSGQAANYGYTF. CDR3 in DNA: TGTGCCAGCAGCTCAGGACAGGCGGCTAACTATGGCTACACCTTC.

The J gene is TRBJ2-7, the V gene TRBV29-1; D gene ambiguous. The V end lost 6 bases, the J end lost 2 bases, and 11 bases lay between the germline ends. The V gene's germline CDR1 is SQVTM and CDR2 ANQGSEA. CDR3 length equals 12 residues. CDR3 loop: CSVATIPYEQYF. In nucleotides, the CDR3 is TGCAGCGTCGCCACAATCCCCTACGAGCAGTACTTC.

This clone was detected once. The J gene is TRBJ1-5, the V gene TRBV6-5; D uncertain. V was pared by 2 bases and J by 2 bases, with 4 bases between. The CDR3 covers 13 residues. Per the germline V gene, CDR1 is MNHEY and CDR2 is SVGAGI. The CDR3 coding sequence is TGTGCCAGCAGTTACAACCGCAATCAGCCCCAGCATTTT. This encodes CASSYNRNQPQHF.

This clone was observed a few times. The CDR3 protein is CASSQDRGAMVWGYTF. The CDR3 DNA reads as TGCGCCAGCAGCCAAGATCGAGGGGCTATGGTCTGGGGCTACACCTTC. The chain combines TRBV4-1 with TRBJ1-2; a possible D gene is TRBD1 (5 bases). With 0 bases removed from V and 8 bases from J, the gap between germline ends came to 19 bases. The CDR3 totals 16 residues. The germline CDR1 and CDR2 sequences are MGHRA and YSYEKL.

The J gene is TRBJ1-1, the V gene TRBV14; D is ambiguous. The germline V and J ends were trimmed by 5 bases and 3 bases, with 19 bases remaining between them. The germline gives CDR1 SGHDN, CDR2 FVKESK. The CDR3 contains 16 residues. The CDR3 sequence is CASSSAAGYPDTEAFF. As DNA, the CDR3 is TGTGCCAGCAGCTCCGCAGCGGGCTACCCGGACACTGAAGCTTTCTTT.

The chain has TRBV5-1 and TRBJ2-5, with D possibly TRBD1 on 5 matching bases. The V end was cut by 3 bases, the J end by 1 base, with 13 bases between. Germline values: CDR1 SGHRS, CDR2 YFSETQ. This CDR3 is built from 15 residues. As DNA, the CDR3 is TGCGCCAGCAGCTCACCCCGACAGCCCCAAGAGACCCAGTACTTC. It yields the protein CASSSPRQPQETQYF. Full variable domain (rest looked up from reference TRBV5-1 and TRBJ2-5): KAGVTQTPRYLIKTRGQQVTLSCSPISGHRSVSWYQQTPGQGLQFLFEYFSETQRNKGNFPGRFSGRQFSNSRSEMNVSTLELGDSALYLCASSSPRQPQETQYFGPGTRLLVL.

V and J are TRBV7-9 and TRBJ1-2, with a weak D call TRBD1 (6 bases). CDR1 and CDR2 from the germline V gene are SEHNR and FQNEAQ (reference sequence). Trimming stripped 6 bases from V and 5 bases from J, with 22 bases between. The CDR3 has 16 residues. In DNA form, the CDR3 reads TGTGCCAGCAGTCGACCCCCCCCCGGGACACTTTATGGCTACACCTTC. Translating it yields CASSRPPPGTLYGYTF.

A few counts support this clone. The V call is TRBV10-3, the J call TRBJ1-5, with 9 bases identical to TRBD1. Germline CDR1 reads ENHRY; CDR2 reads SYGVKD. V lost 7 bases and J lost 5; bases outside the gene matches: 6. The CDR3 is made up of 14 amino acids. The DNA for the CDR3 is TGTGCCATCAACACAGGGGGCTCGGATCAGCCCCAGCATTTT. Translated: CAINTGGSDQPQHF.

The CDR3 loop is CASSVAWPGGHSYNEQFF. DNA of the CDR3: TGTGCCAGCAGCGTAGCTTGGCCCGGGGGGCACTCCTACAATGAGCAGTTCTTC. The chain has TRBV9 and TRBJ2-1; perhaps TRBD2 as D (7 bases). The CDR3 totals 18 residues. V was clipped by 0 bases and J by 0 bases, with 16 bases between them. Germline CDR1 and CDR2: SGDLS and YYNGEE.

The chain is built from TRBV29-1 and TRBJ2-5; D gene unclear. The V gene's germline CDR1 is SQVTM and CDR2 ANQGSEA. CDR3 size: 11 residues. Trimming took 3 bases from V and 4 from J, leaving 6 bases between them. In DNA, the CDR3 is TGCAGCGTTGATGGCGTAGAGACCCAGTACTTC. This gives the protein CSVDGVETQYF.

The chain has TRBV5-4 and TRBJ2-3, with 10 nucleotides matching TRBD2. Trimming at V came to 3 bases and at J to 0 bases, leaving 4 bases not matched to a gene. This CDR3 is built from 16 residues. Germline lookup yields CDR1 SGHNT and CDR2 YYREEE (reference sequence). Here the CDR3 reads CASSSTSGTSTDTQYF. In nucleotides, the CDR3 is TGTGCCAGCAGCTCCACTAGCGGGACTAGCACAGATACGCAGTATTTT.

The chain employs TRBV7-2 and TRBJ2-7; D might be TRBD2 (6 bases). Germline CDR1 reads SGHTA; CDR2 reads FQGNSA. The V end lost 1 base, the J end lost 2 bases, and 12 bases lay between the germline ends. The CDR3 covers 15 residues. CDR3 nucleotides: TGTGCCAGCAGCTTAGTTGCGGGAACTACCTACGAGCAGTACTTC. Protein: CASSLVAGTTYEQYF.

Only a few counts were recorded for this clone. This chain links TRBV9 with TRBJ1-1, with 8 bases lining up with TRBD1. CDR1 SGDLS and CDR2 YYNGEE come from the germline V gene. This CDR3 region has 13 residues. V was pared by 5 bases and J by 3 bases, with 3 bases of the junction left unmatched. CDR3: CASRRTGYTEAFF. CDR3 in DNA: TGTGCCAGCAGACGGACAGGGTACACTGAAGCTTTCTTT.